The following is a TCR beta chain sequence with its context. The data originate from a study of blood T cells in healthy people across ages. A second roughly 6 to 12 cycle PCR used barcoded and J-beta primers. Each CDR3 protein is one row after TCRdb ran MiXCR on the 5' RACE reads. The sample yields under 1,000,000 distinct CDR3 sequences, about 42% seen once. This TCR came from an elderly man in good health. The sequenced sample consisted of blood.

CDR3 in DNA: TGCAGCCAAATGACTAGCGGATACAATGAGCAGTTCTTC. This gives the protein CSQMTSGYNEQFF. This chain connects TRBV20-1 to TRBJ2-1; TRBD2 matches at 9 bases. CDR3 length: 13 amino acids. CDR1 is DFQATT, CDR2 SNEGSKA, per germline (reference sequence).